The subject of this entry is one T cell receptor (beta chain). The V gene's germline CDR1 is MGHRA and CDR2 YSYEKL. The CDR3 has 15 amino acids. Trimming stripped 0 bases from V and 7 bases from J, with 16 bases between. Extraction and reverse transcription of RNA yielded cDNA as the sequencing template. The protocol was immunoSEQ multiplex PCR, while the TCRdb copy is restricted to in-frame clones and leaves out a portion. The table records some 51,000 clones, approximately 96% of them present only once. The data derive from a study of CD8+ T cells in alopecia areata. Specimen: CD8+ T cells sorted from blood, collected at week 0. The chain has TRBV4-1 and TRBJ2-7, with TRBD2 as a possible D gene (5 bases). The sequence came from a human donor with alopecia areata. CDR3 nucleotides: TGCGCCAGCAGCCAAGAGGACTCCCCCGCGAGGGAGCAGTACTTC. It is translated as CASSQEDSPAREQYF.